Shown below are 22 T cell receptor beta chains from a single sample sequenced in a study of T cells in Graves' hyperthyroidism and ophthalmopathy. Regions amplified from RNA transcripts were the TCR beta CDR3 regions. The HTBI set primed first-round TCR CDR3 RT-PCR. TCRdb recomputed calls from the multiplex PCR reads with MiXCR, one row per CDR3 protein. The sample shows 690,000 or so distinct CDR3 sequences, around 20% of them seen only once. Sequenced sample: blood. These receptors were collected from a woman between 50 and 59 years old with Graves' hyperthyroidism that later progressed to Graves' ophthalmopathy.

In its sample, this clonotype was seen many times. The V gene is TRBV3-1, the J gene TRBJ1-2, with D perhaps TRBD1 (6 bases). CDR1 is LGHDT and CDR2 is YNNKEL in the germline V gene (reference sequence). CDR3 length equals 14 residues. Trimming took 0 bases from V and 3 from J, leaving 8 bases between them. This chain's CDR3 is CASSQEWGHYGYTF. In DNA form, the CDR3 reads TGTGCCAGCAGCCAAGAATGGGGGCACTATGGCTACACCTTC.

A remark on this clonotype: Germline and junction disagree at one end, which may indicate a read error. This chain links TRBV11-2 with TRBJ1-1; possibly TRBD1 for D (6 bases). Germline CDR1 is SGHAT and CDR2 is FQNNGV. The CDR3 sequence is 16 residues long. The CDR3 DNA reads as TGCGCCAGCAGCCACCGGGGGGGGGCTGTGGGCACTGAAGCTTTCTTT. Its protein is CASSHRGGAVGTEAFF. Looking up the rest from reference TRBV11-2 and TRBJ1-1 gives the full variable domain: EAGVAQSPRYKIIEKRQSVAFWCNPISGHATLYWYQQILGQGPKLLIQFQNNGVVDDSQLPKDRFSAERLKGVDSTLKIQPAKLEDSAVYLCASSHRGGAVGTEAFFGQGTRLTVV.

This sequence joins TRBV6-1 and TRBJ2-7; no clear D gene. Germline lookup yields CDR1 MNHNS and CDR2 SASEGT. CDR3 length: 14 amino acids. V lost 6 bases and J 4 bases, leaving 16 bases between the germline ends. CDR3 sequence: CASSPQTSGYEQYF. The CDR3 bases are TGTGCCAGCAGCCCCCAGACCTCGGGTTACGAGCAGTACTTC.

This clonotype was seen many times. The J gene is TRBJ2-1, the V gene TRBV12-3 or TRBV12-4; maybe TRBD2 (5 bases). The CDR3 sequence is 18 residues long. Trimming stripped 6 bases from V and 0 bases from J, with 21 bases between. This CDR3 reads CASSSIIGQDFSYNEQFF. For the CDR3, the DNA is TGTGCCAGCAGCTCCATTATAGGGCAGGACTTCTCCTACAATGAGCAGTTCTTC.

This clonotype was seen ten or more times. The J gene is TRBJ2-3, the V gene TRBV7-2; 10 bases map to TRBD2. V dropped 5 bases and J dropped 2; count of bases not matched to a gene: 4. The CDR3 sequence is 15 residues long. The germline CDR1 and CDR2 sequences are SGHTA and FQGNSA. The DNA of the CDR3 is TGTGCCAGCAGCATACTAGCGGGACTCACAGATACGCAGTATTTT. It specifies CASSILAGLTDTQYF.

This clonotype was seen repeatedly, ten times or more. CDR3 region: CASRWTGQADTQYF. DNA for the CDR3: TGCGCCAGCAGATGGACAGGGCAGGCAGATACGCAGTATTTT. The chain couples TRBV5-1 to TRBJ2-3; 8 bases align to TRBD1. CDR3 length: 14 amino acids. Germline-derived CDR1 and CDR2 are SGHRS and YFSETQ. The trim removed 5 bases at V and 4 bases at J, leaving 6 bases unmatched.

This chain connects TRBV29-1 to TRBJ2-2, with 10 positions matching TRBD1. This CDR3 spans 14 amino acids. V was clipped by 8 bases and J by 4 bases; unmatched bases: 7. Looked up from germline, CDR1 is SQVTM and CDR2 is ANQGSEA. CDR3 amino acids: CSISRTGGTGELFF. The CDR3 DNA follows: TGCAGCATTTCTCGGACAGGGGGCACCGGGGAGCTGTTTTTT.

This clonotype was observed many times. The J gene is TRBJ1-1, the V gene TRBV12-3 or TRBV12-4, with D perhaps matching TRBD1 (5 bases). This CDR3 region has 14 residues. V was cut by 6 bases and J by 0 bases, with 11 bases left in between. CDR3: CASRTEAVNTEAFF. DNA of the CDR3: TGTGCCAGCAGGACAGAGGCGGTGAACACTGAAGCTTTCTTT.

This clonotype occurred a few times. The gene calls are TRBV7-2 and TRBJ1-2, with a possible D match to TRBD1 (6 bases). There are 15 residues in the CDR3. Germline CDR1 is SGHTA and CDR2 is FQGNSA. The V end was cut by 4 bases, the J end by 1 base, with 13 bases between. The CDR3 protein is CASSSPGAFNYGYTF. The CDR3 region has the DNA TGTGCCAGCAGCTCCCCAGGGGCGTTTAACTATGGCTACACCTTC.

This clonotype was seen a few times. The chain recombines TRBV2 with TRBJ1-1, with no clear D. V lost 6 bases and J 2 bases, leaving 4 bases between the germline ends. The CDR3 has 11 residues. Per the germline V gene, CDR1 is SNHLY and CDR2 is FYNNEI. CDR3 coding DNA: TGTGCCAGCAGGTATAACACTGAAGCTTTCTTT. The encoded protein is CASRYNTEAFF.

In regard to this clonotype: A much larger clone differs from this one at a single base, so this may be a read error. The chain recombines TRBV2 with TRBJ2-5, with TRBD2 identical over 7 bases. The germline V gene has CDR1 SNHLY and CDR2 FYNNEI. Trimming at V came to 0 bases and at J to 6 bases, leaving 7 bases not matched to a gene. The CDR3 runs to 15 residues. The DNA for the CDR3 is TGTGCCAGCAGTGAAGCTCAACTAGCGCGGAAGACCCAGTACTTC. It specifies CASSEAQLARKTQYF.

The rearrangement uses TRBV6-1 and TRBJ2-1; D might be TRBD2 (7 bases). Germline loops: CDR1 MNHNS, CDR2 SASEGT. V was cut by 6 bases and J by 8 bases, with 17 bases left in between. The CDR3 has 14 amino acids. The CDR3 spells CASSLPGGAYEQFF. The CDR3 region has the DNA TGTGCCAGCAGCCTACCTGGGGGGGCCTATGAGCAGTTCTTC.

As regards this clonotype: This clone may be a read error of a much larger clone one base away. The rearrangement uses TRBV5-5 and TRBJ1-2; the D is unclear. V lost 4 bases to trimming and J lost 3 bases, with 13 bases between them. CDR1 and CDR2 from the germline V gene are SGHKS and YYEKEE (reference sequence). The CDR3 has 14 amino acids. The CDR3 DNA sequence: TGTGCCAGCAGCGTTACGACGGGTTACTATGGCTACACCTTC. It translates to CASSVTTGYYGYTF.

The table lists this clonotype with many counts. The chain employs TRBV3-1 and TRBJ1-1; D gene unclear. The CDR3 contains 14 residues. Trimming pared 2 bases from V and 1 base from J, leaving 8 bases between. The germline gives CDR1 LGHDT, CDR2 YNNKEL (reference sequence). The CDR3 nucleotides are TGTGCCAGCAGCCAACTCGGGAGGAACACTGAAGCTTTCTTT. Translation gives CASSQLGRNTEAFF.

A few counts support this clonotype. This rearrangement joins TRBV20-1 to TRBJ2-5, with D possibly TRBD1 on 6 matching bases. This CDR3 is 14 amino acids long. Germline CDR1 is DFQATT and CDR2 is SNEGSKA (reference sequence). V lost 5 bases to trimming and J lost 5 bases, with 18 bases between them. In nucleotides, the CDR3 is TGCAGTGCTCCCCGGACAGAGGGGTGGGAGACCCAGTACTTC. Its translation: CSAPRTEGWETQYF.

The CDR3 DNA reads TGTGCCAGCAGTTACTCGGGGACAGGGAGAAGGGAGCAGTTCTTC. It is translated as CASSYSGTGRREQFF. The chain is built from TRBV6-6 and TRBJ2-1, with 9 positions matching TRBD1. Germline CDR1 reads MNHNY; CDR2 reads SVGAGI (reference sequence). The junction had 7 bases not matched to a gene; V was cut back by 0 bases and J by 10 bases. The CDR3 runs 15 residues.

The chain uses TRBV5-1 and TRBJ1-3, with D possibly matching TRBD1 (5 bases). The CDR3 is 15 residues long. V lost 4 bases, J lost 6 bases, and 17 bases lay in between. Per germline, CDR1 SGHRS and CDR2 YFSETQ. The CDR3 DNA sequence: TGCGCCAGCAGCCTACCGTTGCAGGGTGCAAACACCATATATTTT. As protein: CASSLPLQGANTIYF.

This clonotype was observed many times. The chain uses TRBV30 and TRBJ2-2; D gene unclear. Germline loops: CDR1 GTSNPN, CDR2 SVGIG (reference sequence). V was clipped by 4 bases and J by 1 base, with 10 bases between them. The CDR3 spans 14 residues. DNA of the CDR3: TGTGCCTGGATATTCGACGAGAACACCGGGGAGCTGTTTTTT. Translating it yields CAWIFDENTGELFF.

This clonotype occurred a few times. V is TRBV4-1 and J is TRBJ1-5; 7 nucleotides align to TRBD1. There are 16 residues in the CDR3. V lost 3 bases and J lost 2; bases outside the gene matches: 7. From germline, CDR1 is MGHRA and CDR2 YSYEKL. Here the CDR3 DNA reads TGCGCCAGCAGCCACCTACTGGGACAGCGCAATCAGCCCCAGCATTTT. Protein sequence: CASSHLLGQRNQPQHF.

This clonotype was observed many times. J is TRBJ2-2 and V is TRBV20-1, with 9 bases identical to TRBD1. The germline gives CDR1 DFQATT, CDR2 SNEGSKA (reference sequence). Trimming took 1 base from V and 8 from J; bases not matched to a gene: 5. This CDR3 has 14 residues. Written as DNA, the CDR3 is TGCAGTGCTAGAGTACAGGGGGCAGCGGGGGAGCTGTTTTTT. This gives the protein CSARVQGAAGELFF.

V and J are TRBV2 and TRBJ2-5; 9 bases agree with TRBD1. CDR3 length: 15 residues. The V and J ends lost 6 bases and 5 bases, in that order; junction bases with no gene match: 10. CDR1 SNHLY and CDR2 FYNNEI come from the germline V gene. Written as DNA, the CDR3 is TGTGCCAGCAGGGGACAGGGACTTAACAAGGAGACCCAGTACTTC. Translated, it gives CASRGQGLNKETQYF.

This clonotype occurred a few times. The genes are TRBV6-5 and TRBJ2-5; D is uncertain. The V end was cut by 0 bases, the J end by 4 bases, with 9 bases between. The V gene's germline CDR1 is MNHEY and CDR2 SVGAGI. There are 14 residues in the CDR3. CDR3 sequence (DNA): TGTGCCAGCAGTTACTCCGGATCTTCAGAGACCCAGTACTTC. It translates to CASSYSGSSETQYF.